One and the same sample provided the 32 T cell receptor beta chains below, sequenced in a study of neoadjuvant nivolumab and ipilimumab in lung cancer. Assay used: immunoSEQ multiplex PCR; TCRdb lists only in-frame clones, some missing. Among roughly 28,000 clones listed, more than 75% were seen once. The source was tumor tissue, collected after neoadjuvant nivolumab, alone or with ipilimumab, at or shortly before surgery. The receptor source for this set is an adult with non-small cell lung cancer.

The chain employs TRBV18 and TRBJ1-2; no definite D call. The germline V and J ends were trimmed by 1 base and 7 bases, with 13 bases remaining between them. This CDR3 comprises 14 residues. Per germline, CDR1 KGHSH and CDR2 LQKENI. CDR3 DNA: TGTGCCAGCTCACCACAGCCGGGTCCAGGTGGCTACACCTTC. Translating it yields CASSPQPGPGGYTF. Complete variable domain (other parts from reference TRBV18 and TRBJ1-2): NAGVMQNPRHLVRRRGQEARLRCSPMKGHSHVYWYRQLPEEGLKFMVYLQKENIIDESGMPKERFSAEFPKEGPSILRIQQVVRGDSAAYFCASSPQPGPGGYTFGSGTRLTVV.

The sample holds one count of this clone. The chain uses TRBV15 and TRBJ1-6; perhaps TRBD1 as D (6 bases). The CDR3 is made up of 17 amino acids. V dropped 5 bases and J dropped 4 bases, with 18 bases sitting between them. Germline V gene data show CDR1 as LNHNV and CDR2 as YYDKDF (reference sequence). CDR3 loop: CATSAHRGHGYNSPLHF. The CDR3 DNA follows: TGTGCCACCAGCGCTCACCGGGGACACGGGTATAATTCACCCCTCCACTTT. The full variable domain, with the rest looked up from reference TRBV15 and TRBJ1-6, is DAMVIQNPRYQVTQFGKPVTLSCSQTLNHNVMYWYQQKSSQAPKLLFHYYDKDFNNEADTPDNFQSRRPNTSFCFLDIRSPGLGDTAMYLCATSAHRGHGYNSPLHFGNGTRLTVT.

The chain has TRBV18 and TRBJ1-1; D unresolved. Trimming shortened V by 6 bases and J by 1 base, and 9 bases separated the two germline ends. The CDR3 totals 13 residues. Germline CDR1 and CDR2: KGHSH and LQKENI. CDR3 bases: TGTGCCAGCTCGAGATCAGGGAACACTGAAGCTTTCTTT. Translation: CASSRSGNTEAFF.

The rearrangement joins TRBV29-1 to TRBJ2-3; TRBD2 agrees at 7 bases. The CDR3 consists of 14 residues. Germline CDR1 and CDR2: SQVTM and ANQGSEA. Unmatched junction bases numbered 7, after V lost 7 bases and J lost 0 bases. This CDR3 is CSGGDYPSTDTQYF. CDR3 coding DNA: TGCAGCGGGGGGGACTACCCTAGCACAGATACGCAGTATTTT.

The chain uses TRBV19 and TRBJ2-2, with D maybe TRBD1 (6 bases). Germline V lookup: CDR1 LNHDA, CDR2 SQIVND (reference sequence). V lost 5 bases, J lost 0 bases, and 19 bases lay in between. The CDR3 length is 18 residues. The CDR3 bases are TGTGCCAGTAGTCCCCTAGGGGGTCACCGCGCGAACACCGGGGAGCTGTTTTTT. Amino acid sequence: CASSPLGGHRANTGELFF.

The chain recombines TRBV2 with TRBJ2-5; TRBD2 is a possible D gene (6 bases). CDR3 length equals 14 residues. Looked up from germline, CDR1 is SNHLY and CDR2 is FYNNEI. The V end was cut by 7 bases, the J end by 3 bases, with 15 bases between. CDR3: CASTYRGTKETQYF. For the CDR3, the DNA is TGTGCCAGCACGTACCGGGGGACCAAAGAGACCCAGTACTTC.

The chain recombines TRBV2 with TRBJ2-5, with D maybe TRBD1 (5 bases). The V end was cut by 7 bases, the J end by 9 bases, with 15 bases between. The CDR3 spans 12 residues. Germline CDR1 and CDR2: SNHLY and FYNNEI. The CDR3 coding sequence is TGTGCCAGCACCCAAGGGGTCAGTCCCCAGTACTTC. It encodes CASTQGVSPQYF.

In this sample, this clone turned up once. The V gene is TRBV6-4, the J gene TRBJ2-5; 8 nucleotides align to TRBD2. Trimming cost V 5 bases and J 2 bases; bases outside gene matches: 16. Germline CDR1 and CDR2: MRHNA and SNTAGT. CDR3 length: 18 residues. CDR3 nucleotide sequence: TGTGCCAGCAGTACGATAGCGGGGCGGCCACCTTTACAAGAGACCCAGTACTTC. Protein sequence: CASSTIAGRPPLQETQYF.

This clone has more than one count but fewer than ten. This chain uses TRBV19 with TRBJ1-2; D is unclear. Germline CDR1 is LNHDA and CDR2 is SQIVND (reference sequence). V lost 3 bases, J lost 8 bases, and 13 bases lay in between. This CDR3 spans 13 amino acids. CDR3 region: CASSINAAIGYTF. CDR3 coding DNA: TGTGCCAGTAGTATTAACGCGGCTATAGGCTACACCTTC.

The chain carries TRBV19 and TRBJ1-2; no reliable D call. The V gene lost 6 bases and the J gene lost 8 bases, with 16 bases spanning the gap. The germline gives CDR1 LNHDA, CDR2 SQIVND (reference sequence). CDR3 length: 13 residues. The CDR3 coding sequence is TGTGCCAGTAGGTTGACTACTTCTGAGGGCTACACCTTC. The encoded protein is CASRLTTSEGYTF. The full variable domain, completed using reference TRBV19 and TRBJ1-2, is DGGITQSPKYLFRKEGQNVTLSCEQNLNHDAMYWYRQDPGQGLRLIYYSQIVNDFQKGDIAEGYSVSREKKESFPLTVTSAQKNPTAFYLCASRLTTSEGYTFGSGTRLTVV.

The chain employs TRBV6-6 and TRBJ2-7, with D possibly TRBD1 on 7 matching bases. Trimming stripped 2 bases from V and 6 bases from J, with 14 bases between. The CDR3 has 14 residues. Per the germline V gene, CDR1 is MNHNY and CDR2 is SVGAGI (reference sequence). The CDR3 bases are TGTGCCAGCAGTTACAAGGCAGGGGGAGGCGAGCAGTACTTC. Translation gives CASSYKAGGGEQYF.

This rearrangement joins TRBV2 to TRBJ1-1; D unclear. With 0 bases removed from V and 0 bases from J, the gap between germline ends came to 11 bases. This CDR3 contains 16 residues. CDR1 and CDR2 from the germline V gene are SNHLY and FYNNEI. The CDR3 bases are TGTGCCAGCAGTGAAGCCGGGTGGGTGATGAACACTGAAGCTTTCTTT. Its protein is CASSEAGWVMNTEAFF.

V and J are TRBV10-2 and TRBJ1-3; 8 bases agree with TRBD1. The CDR3 is 15 amino acids. Germline V lookup: CDR1 WSHSY, CDR2 SAAADI. The V segment lost 3 bases and the J segment 0 bases; nucleotides outside the gene matches: 1. CDR3 coding DNA: TGCGCCAGCAGTGAAGGACAGGGCTCTGGAAACACCATATATTTT. It specifies CASSEGQGSGNTIYF.

The chain carries TRBV10-2 and TRBJ1-6; tentative D call: TRBD1 (6 bases). CDR3 size: 14 residues. The germline gives CDR1 WSHSY, CDR2 SAAADI. Trimming removed 3 bases at V and 11 bases at J, with 14 bases between. The CDR3 region has the DNA TGCGCCAGCAGTGATGGGGGGGGCTTGGCACCCCTCCACTTT. Translating gives CASSDGGGLAPLHF.

The J gene is TRBJ1-2, the V gene TRBV6-6; D unclear. The CDR3 is made up of 15 amino acids. Germline CDR1 MNHNY, CDR2 SVGAGI (reference sequence). Trimming pared 6 bases from V and 6 bases from J, leaving 20 bases between. In DNA form, the CDR3 reads TGTGCCAGCAGGTTCCTCCCTACAGCGGACCATGGCTACACCTTC. The encoded protein is CASRFLPTADHGYTF.

This sequence joins TRBV7-2 and TRBJ1-1; D is ambiguous. This CDR3 is 14 amino acids long. Trimming left V 1 base short and J 2 bases short, with 8 bases between. In germline, CDR1 is SGHTA, CDR2 FQGNSA. CDR3 protein: CASSLDPQNTEAFF. CDR3 in DNA: TGTGCCAGCAGCTTAGATCCCCAAAACACTGAAGCTTTCTTT.

This clone was seen a few times. J is TRBJ2-1 and V is TRBV20-1; D call uncertain. In germline, CDR1 is DFQATT, CDR2 SNEGSKA (reference sequence). The CDR3 extends over 10 amino acids. V was clipped by 1 base and J by 9 bases, with 4 bases between them. The CDR3: CSARGAEQFF. CDR3 coding DNA: TGCAGTGCTAGAGGGGCTGAGCAGTTCTTC.

J is TRBJ1-2 and V is TRBV6-1, with D unresolved. With 4 bases removed from V and 2 bases from J, the gap between germline ends came to 11 bases. Germline assignment: CDR1 MNHNS and CDR2 SASEGT. The CDR3 consists of 14 residues. The CDR3 DNA reads TGTGCCAGCAGTGGTTGGACCTCCAACTATGGCTACACCTTC. This codes for CASSGWTSNYGYTF.

CDR3 protein: CASSRLGTEAFF. The CDR3 nucleotides read TGTGCCAGCAGCAGGCTAGGCACTGAAGCTTTCTTT. This chain joins TRBV11-1 and TRBJ1-1; D gene ambiguous. Germline V gene sequence: CDR1 SGHAT, CDR2 FQDESV (reference sequence). V lost 5 bases to trimming and J lost 4 bases, with 8 bases between them. The length of the CDR3 is 12 residues.

This clone was detected only once. The V and J genes are TRBV11-3 and TRBJ2-1, with 8 bases aligning to TRBD2. Germline V gene lookup returns CDR1 SGHNT and CDR2 YENEEA. V gave up 2 bases and J gave up 7 bases; unmatched junction bases: 7. The length of the CDR3 is 15 residues. As DNA, the CDR3 is TGTGCCAGCAGCTTATCGCGGGGGGCCCGGAATGAGCAGTTCTTC. Translated, it gives CASSLSRGARNEQFF.

The DNA for the CDR3 is TGTGCCAGCAGCCAAGCCGGGTACGAGCAGTACTTC. This sequence encodes CASSQAGYEQYF. The chain combines TRBV14 with TRBJ2-7; D gene ambiguous. The V and J ends lost 1 base and 4 bases respectively, with 5 bases between them. From germline, CDR1 is SGHDN and CDR2 FVKESK. The CDR3 contains 12 residues.

The chain is built from TRBV7-9 and TRBJ2-5; weak D call: TRBD2 (6 bases). Trimming stripped 5 bases from V and 5 bases from J, with 18 bases between. The CDR3 consists of 15 residues. CDR1 and CDR2 from the germline V gene are SEHNR and FQNEAQ (reference sequence). Here the CDR3 DNA reads TGTGCCAGCAGCCCCGCGGGGCAGGGTGGCGAGACCCAGTACTTC. Protein: CASSPAGQGGETQYF.

The chain uses TRBV5-4 and TRBJ1-1; 7 bases line up with TRBD1. V was clipped by 5 bases and J by 1 base; unmatched bases: 8. This CDR3 is built from 15 residues. The germline V gene has CDR1 SGHNT and CDR2 YYREEE (reference sequence). CDR3 nucleotides: TGTGCCAGCAGACCAAGACAGGGCTCGAACACTGAAGCTTTCTTT. Protein sequence: CASRPRQGSNTEAFF.

The J gene is TRBJ2-4, the V gene TRBV27; D remains unclear. Deletions cut 7 bases from V and 1 base from J, with 17 bases between. CDR3 length: 16 residues. The germline CDR1 and CDR2 sequences are MNHEY and SMNVEV (reference sequence). The CDR3, as DNA: TGTGCCAGCAACGAGGCGGTCAAGTTCGCCAAAAACATTCAGTACTTC. Encoded protein: CASNEAVKFAKNIQYF.

The rearrangement joins TRBV27 to TRBJ1-1; D perhaps matches TRBD1 (5 bases). Germline CDR1 and CDR2: MNHEY and SMNVEV (reference sequence). V was cut by 2 bases and J by 6 bases, with 10 bases left in between. The CDR3 loop spans 13 amino acids. The chain's CDR3 is CASSLNAGPEAFF. CDR3 in DNA: TGTGCCAGCAGTTTAAACGCGGGGCCTGAAGCTTTCTTT.

The chain links TRBV19 to TRBJ2-2; D might be TRBD2 (6 bases). The CDR3 has 15 amino acids. Germline loops: CDR1 LNHDA, CDR2 SQIVND (reference sequence). Trimming pared 7 bases from V and 0 bases from J, leaving 12 bases between. CDR3 residues: CASTGGEANTGELFF. In DNA, the CDR3 is TGTGCCAGTACGGGCGGGGAGGCGAACACCGGGGAGCTGTTTTTT.

The V and J genes are TRBV7-9 and TRBJ2-1; 8 bases agree with TRBD2. V was clipped by 8 bases and J by 1 base; unmatched bases: 4. The CDR3 has 14 residues. CDR1 and CDR2 from the germline V gene are SEHNR and FQNEAQ (reference sequence). The DNA for the CDR3 is TGTGCCAGCCATTTAGCGGGGTCCTACAATGAGCAGTTCTTC. Its protein product is CASHLAGSYNEQFF.

The chain recombines TRBV5-1 with TRBJ1-4; D is possibly TRBD1 (5 bases). V lost 1 base and J 5 bases, leaving 18 bases between the germline ends. CDR3 length: 17 amino acids. Per the germline V gene, CDR1 is SGHRS and CDR2 is YFSETQ. Written as DNA, the CDR3 is TGCGCCAGCAGCTTGTACGCACAGGAGGGTTCAAATGAAAAACTGTTTTTT. As protein: CASSLYAQEGSNEKLFF.

As DNA, the CDR3 is TGTGCCAGCTCACCACCGTCAGGACGCAGGGTCTCTGGAAACACCATATATTTT. Protein product: CASSPPSGRRVSGNTIYF. V and J are TRBV18 and TRBJ1-3; maybe TRBD1 (5 bases). CDR1 and CDR2 (germline): KGHSH, LQKENI. V lost 0 bases to trimming and J lost 0 bases, with 15 bases between them. The CDR3 extends over 18 amino acids.

This clone came up once. This rearrangement joins TRBV6-1 to TRBJ2-3; 13 nucleotides agree with TRBD2. The germline V gene encodes CDR1 MNHNS and CDR2 SASEGT. The CDR3 sequence is 15 residues long. V lost 2 bases and J lost 12; bases outside the gene matches: 8. CDR3 residues: CASSETSGGALPQYF. The CDR3 region has the DNA TGTGCCAGCAGTGAAACTAGCGGGGGGGCTCTACCCCAGTATTTT.

This clone was recorded once. V is TRBV2 and J is TRBJ1-6; D is ambiguous. The V gene's germline CDR1 is SNHLY and CDR2 FYNNEI. This CDR3 has 14 residues. V was clipped by 3 bases and J by 7 bases, with 10 bases between them. CDR3 DNA sequence: TGTGCCAGCAGTGAGGGCAGGCCAAATTCACCCCTCCACTTT. Translating it yields CASSEGRPNSPLHF.

The chain couples TRBV18 to TRBJ2-3, with 13 bases that match TRBD2. Germline V gene lookup returns CDR1 KGHSH and CDR2 LQKENI. The ends lost 3 bases at V and 6 bases at J; junction bases unmatched: 6. The CDR3 length is 16 residues. CDR3 DNA sequence: TGTGCCAGCTCACCCAGGACTAGCGGGGGTATCGATACGCAGTATTTT. Translated, it gives CASSPRTSGGIDTQYF.